The clone carrying this T cell receptor (beta chain) was recorded at least ten times. This sample was taken from a study of T cell repertoires in cytomegalovirus infection. In TCRdb, the reads were re-called with MiXCR into one record per CDR3 protein. This table has 500,000 or so distinct CDR3 sequences, approximately 17% appearing once. The CDR3 covers 17 residues. Trimming took off 1 base at V and 2 bases at J, with 16 bases between the two ends. Germline assignment: CDR1 SGHAT and CDR2 FQNNGV. This clonotype was sampled from a human donor in good health (CMV status not recorded). Some clones in this sample may be carry-over from other donors' samples. This chain uses TRBV11-2 with TRBJ2-3; unclear D gene. The sequenced sample consisted of CD8+ T cells from PBMCs. CDR3 in DNA: TGTGCCAGCAGCTTAGGCTACTTGCGACCGCTCACAGATACGCAGTATTTT. Residues: CASSLGYLRPLTDTQYF.